The clone carrying this T cell receptor (beta chain) showed up just once. Its matching antigen is unknown. The sample belongs to a study of vaccination effects on CD4 cells after COVID-19. The germline V gene encodes CDR1 KGHDR and CDR2 SFDVKD. The CDR3 is 16 residues long. J gave up 5 bases and V 0 bases, and 7 bases lay outside the gene matches. Antigen-specific CD4+ T cells were expanded with viral peptide pools in the ViraFEST assay before sequencing. CD4+ T cell isolation took place after about nine days of culture. Nobody among the vaccine recipients had prior SARS-CoV-2 infection (nucleocapsid antibodies were negative). TCRdb's table, derived via immunoSEQ multiplex PCR, lists solely in-frame clones and lacks some. Of tens of thousands of clones listed, around 86% are singletons.

The specimen comprised CD4+ T cells from PBMCs cultured with HCoV-229E spike peptides, sampled before COVID-19 vaccination. The sequence was obtained from a human donor who received a COVID-19 vaccine. V and J are TRBV24-1 and TRBJ2-5, with 8 bases that match TRBD1. The CDR3 bases are TGTGCCACCAGTGATTTGGGTCCAGGGGGCGATGAGACCCAGTACTTC. This translates into CATSDLGPGGDETQYF.